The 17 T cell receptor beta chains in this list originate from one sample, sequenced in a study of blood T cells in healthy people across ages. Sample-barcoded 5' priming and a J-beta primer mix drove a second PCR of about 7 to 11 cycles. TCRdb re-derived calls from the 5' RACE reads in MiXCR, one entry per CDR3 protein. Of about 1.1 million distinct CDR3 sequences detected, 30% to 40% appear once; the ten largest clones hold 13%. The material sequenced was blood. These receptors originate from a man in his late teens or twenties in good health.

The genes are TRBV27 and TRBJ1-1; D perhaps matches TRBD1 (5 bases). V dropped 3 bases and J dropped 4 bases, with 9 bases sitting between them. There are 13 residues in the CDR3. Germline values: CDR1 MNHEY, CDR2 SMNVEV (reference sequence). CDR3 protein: CASSFLGGTEAFF. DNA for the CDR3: TGTGCCAGCAGTTTTCTGGGGGGCACTGAAGCTTTCTTT.

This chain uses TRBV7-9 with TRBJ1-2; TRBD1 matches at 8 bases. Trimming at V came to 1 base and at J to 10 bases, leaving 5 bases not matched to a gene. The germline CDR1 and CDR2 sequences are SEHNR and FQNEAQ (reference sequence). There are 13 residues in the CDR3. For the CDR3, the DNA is TGTGCCAGCAGCTTAGAATTGGGACAGGACTACACCTTC. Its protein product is CASSLELGQDYTF.

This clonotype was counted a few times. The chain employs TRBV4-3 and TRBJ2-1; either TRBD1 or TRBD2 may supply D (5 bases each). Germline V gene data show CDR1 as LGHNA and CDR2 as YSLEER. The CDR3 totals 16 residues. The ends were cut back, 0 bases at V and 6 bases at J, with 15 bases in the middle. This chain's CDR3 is CASSQDQRGGGNEQFF. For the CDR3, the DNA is TGCGCCAGCAGCCAAGATCAGAGGGGTGGGGGCAATGAGCAGTTCTTC.

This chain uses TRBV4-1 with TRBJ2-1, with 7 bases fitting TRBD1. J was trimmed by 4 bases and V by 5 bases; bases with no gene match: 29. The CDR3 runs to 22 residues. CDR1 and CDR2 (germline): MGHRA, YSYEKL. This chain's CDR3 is CASSGRRNPDREKLRGYNEQFF. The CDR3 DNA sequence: TGCGCCAGCAGCGGAAGGAGGAACCCAGACAGGGAGAAATTAAGGGGTTACAATGAGCAGTTCTTC.

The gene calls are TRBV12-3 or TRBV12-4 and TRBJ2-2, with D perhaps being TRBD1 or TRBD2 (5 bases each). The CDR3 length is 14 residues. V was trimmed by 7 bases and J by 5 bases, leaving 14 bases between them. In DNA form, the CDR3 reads TGTGCCAGCACCACCTCGTGGGGGACCGGGGAGCTGTTTTTT. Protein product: CASTTSWGTGELFF.

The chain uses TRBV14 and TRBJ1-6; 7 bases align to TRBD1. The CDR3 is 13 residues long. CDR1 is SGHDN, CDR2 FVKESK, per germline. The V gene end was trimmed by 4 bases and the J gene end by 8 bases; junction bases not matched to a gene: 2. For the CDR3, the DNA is TGTGCCAGCAGCCGGGACAGTGATTCACCCCTCCACTTT. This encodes CASSRDSDSPLHF.

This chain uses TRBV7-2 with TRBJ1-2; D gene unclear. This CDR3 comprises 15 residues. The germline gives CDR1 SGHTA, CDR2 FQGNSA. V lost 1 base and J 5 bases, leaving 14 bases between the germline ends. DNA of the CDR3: TGTGCCAGCAGCTTAGGCCGCAGTACCCAATATGGCTACACCTTC. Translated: CASSLGRSTQYGYTF.

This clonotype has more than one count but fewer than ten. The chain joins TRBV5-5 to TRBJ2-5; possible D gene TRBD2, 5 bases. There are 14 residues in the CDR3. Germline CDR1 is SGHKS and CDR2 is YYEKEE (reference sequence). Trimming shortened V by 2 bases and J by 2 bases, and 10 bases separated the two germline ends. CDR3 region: CASSFSELQETQYF. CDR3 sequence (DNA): TGTGCCAGCAGCTTTAGCGAATTGCAAGAGACCCAGTACTTC.

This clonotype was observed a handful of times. CDR3 nucleotides: TGTGCCAGCAGTTACCAGGACAGAAGGCACTATGGCTACACCTTC. As protein: CASSYQDRRHYGYTF. The chain joins TRBV6-5 to TRBJ1-2; possibly TRBD1 for D (6 bases). Germline V gives CDR1 MNHEY, CDR2 SVGAGI. This CDR3 region has 15 residues. Between the trimmed V and J ends, which lost 2 bases and 3 bases, there was a span of 13 bases.

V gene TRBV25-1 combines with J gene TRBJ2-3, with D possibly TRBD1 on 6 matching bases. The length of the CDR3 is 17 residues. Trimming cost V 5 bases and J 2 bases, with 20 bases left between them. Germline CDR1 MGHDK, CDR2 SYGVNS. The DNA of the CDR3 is TGTGCCAGCAGTTCCCACACAGGGAACTGGGTCACAGATACGCAGTATTTT. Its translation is CASSSHTGNWVTDTQYF.

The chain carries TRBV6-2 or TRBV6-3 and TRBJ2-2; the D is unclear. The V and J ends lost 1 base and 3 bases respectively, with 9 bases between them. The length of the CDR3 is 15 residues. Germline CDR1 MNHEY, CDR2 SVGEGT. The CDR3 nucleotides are TGTGCCAGCAGTTACTTAAGCTACCACACCGGGGAGCTGTTTTTT. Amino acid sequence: CASSYLSYHTGELFF.

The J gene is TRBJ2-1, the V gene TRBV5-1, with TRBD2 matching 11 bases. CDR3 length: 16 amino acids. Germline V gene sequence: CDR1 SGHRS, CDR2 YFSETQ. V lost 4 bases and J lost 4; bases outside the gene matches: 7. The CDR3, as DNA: TGCGCCAGCAGCCAAAGAACTAGCGGGGGTTACAATGAGCAGTTCTTC. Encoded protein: CASSQRTSGGYNEQFF. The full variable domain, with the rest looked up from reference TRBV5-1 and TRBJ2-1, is KAGVTQTPRYLIKTRGQQVTLSCSPISGHRSVSWYQQTPGQGLQFLFEYFSETQRNKGNFPGRFSGRQFSNSRSEMNVSTLELGDSALYLCASSQRTSGGYNEQFFGPGTRLTVL.

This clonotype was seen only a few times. The CDR3: CASRRDRGLGYTF. The CDR3 DNA follows: TGTGCCAGCAGAAGGGACAGGGGGCTAGGCTACACCTTC. This sequence joins TRBV12-3 or TRBV12-4 and TRBJ1-2; 12 nucleotides match TRBD1. The CDR3 length is 13 residues. V trimming: 6 bases; J trimming: 8 bases; junction bases outside the gene matches: 4.

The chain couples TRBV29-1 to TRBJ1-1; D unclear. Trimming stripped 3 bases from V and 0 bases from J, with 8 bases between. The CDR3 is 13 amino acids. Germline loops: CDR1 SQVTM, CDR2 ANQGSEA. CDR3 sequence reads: CSVDPIMNTEAFF. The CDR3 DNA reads TGCAGCGTTGACCCAATCATGAACACTGAAGCTTTCTTT.

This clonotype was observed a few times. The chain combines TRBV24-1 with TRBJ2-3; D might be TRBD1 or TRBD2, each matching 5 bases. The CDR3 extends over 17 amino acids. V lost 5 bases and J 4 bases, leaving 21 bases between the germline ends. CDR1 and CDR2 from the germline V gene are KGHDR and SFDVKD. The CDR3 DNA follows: TGTGCCACCAGTGCCCACCGCCCTGGGGGAACCCCAGATACGCAGTATTTT. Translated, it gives CATSAHRPGGTPDTQYF.

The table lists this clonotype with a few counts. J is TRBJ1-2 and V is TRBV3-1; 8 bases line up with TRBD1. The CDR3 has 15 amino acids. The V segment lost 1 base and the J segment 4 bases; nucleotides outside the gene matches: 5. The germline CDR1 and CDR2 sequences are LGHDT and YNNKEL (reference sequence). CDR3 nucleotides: TGTGCCAGCAGCCAAGCAACAGGGGGGAGCTATGGCTACACCTTC. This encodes CASSQATGGSYGYTF.

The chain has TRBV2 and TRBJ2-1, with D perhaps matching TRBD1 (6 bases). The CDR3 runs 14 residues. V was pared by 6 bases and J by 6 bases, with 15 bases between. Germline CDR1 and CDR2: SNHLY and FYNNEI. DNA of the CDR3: TGTGCCAGCAGCGAACTACAGGGTATCAATGAGCAGTTCTTC. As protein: CASSELQGINEQFF. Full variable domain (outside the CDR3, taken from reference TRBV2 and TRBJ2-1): EPEVTQTPSHQVTQMGQEVILRCVPISNHLYFYWYRQILGQKVEFLVSFYNNEISEKSEIFDDQFSVERPDGSNFTLKIRSTKLEDSAMYFCASSELQGINEQFFGPGTRLTVL.